The clone carrying this T cell receptor beta chain occurred a few times. Its antigen remains unknown. The record originates from a study of response to subunit inactivated influenza vaccine. General study results and limits: Authors suggested seasonal influenza vaccinations each recruit few new T cells.

Each CDR3 protein gets one entry after TCRdb re-called the RT-PCR reads with MiXCR. The table has more than 450,000 distinct CDR3 sequences, approximately 10% seen once. CDR3 size: 16 residues. Trimming took off 1 base at V and 4 bases at J, with 14 bases between the two ends. The germline CDR1 and CDR2 sequences are GTSNPN and SVGIG (reference sequence). Sequencing used PBMCs from blood, obtained on the day of vaccination. This TCR was sampled from a man aged 50 to 60 who received an inactivated influenza vaccine. The rearrangement links TRBV30 to TRBJ2-6; no clear D gene. As DNA, the CDR3 is TGTGCCTGGAGTGAGGTATGGGCTGCGGGGGCCAACGTCCTGACTTTC. Translating it yields CAWSEVWAAGANVLTF.